These 28 T cell receptor beta chains were all obtained from the same sample, sequenced in a study of cytomegalovirus exposure and HLA in healthy donors. Primers included in the PCR were 60 Vbeta and 13 Jbeta primers. The method was immunoSEQ multiplex PCR; TCRdb's version includes in-frame clones alone and lacks a portion of them. The sample yields around 170,000 clones, approximately 88% seen once. The specimen was PBMCs. The receptors were gathered from a woman under 30 in good health and CMV-seronegative.

V is TRBV19 and J is TRBJ1-5, with D hard to call. V was shortened by 3 bases and J by 5 bases, with 11 bases between the two germline ends. This CDR3 contains 14 residues. Germline V gene sequence: CDR1 LNHDA, CDR2 SQIVND (reference sequence). CDR3 sequence reads: CASSMYLGDQPQHF. CDR3 nucleotides: TGTGCCAGTAGTATGTATTTGGGAGATCAGCCCCAGCATTTT.

The chain joins TRBV4-1 to TRBJ2-7; weak D call: TRBD2 (6 bases). Trimming left V 0 bases short and J 6 bases short, with 15 bases between. Germline loops: CDR1 MGHRA, CDR2 YSYEKL. CDR3 length: 15 amino acids. In DNA, the CDR3 is TGCGCCAGCAGCCAAGATTTTCCTAGCGCGGGCGAGCAGTACTTC. Protein product: CASSQDFPSAGEQYF.

The chain couples TRBV7-3 to TRBJ1-1; 8 nucleotides align to TRBD1. The V and J ends lost 5 bases and 7 bases, in that order; junction bases with no gene match: 3. This CDR3 contains 12 residues. The V gene's germline CDR1 is SGHTA and CDR2 FQGTGA. The CDR3 loop is CASSPGTGEAFF. The CDR3 nucleotides are TGTGCCAGCAGCCCCGGGACAGGTGAAGCTTTCTTT.

This clone turned up a few times. This chain links TRBV13 with TRBJ1-3, with D possibly TRBD1 on 5 matching bases. The CDR3 extends over 16 amino acids. Trimming pared 6 bases from V and 0 bases from J, leaving 15 bases between. Germline V gene data show CDR1 as PRHDT and CDR2 as FYEKMQ (reference sequence). CDR3 region: CASRGRLTSSGNTIYF. The DNA for the CDR3 is TGTGCCAGCAGGGGGCGGTTAACAAGCTCTGGAAACACCATATATTTT.

Here the CDR3 reads CASSPPRQGYGYTF. Written as DNA, the CDR3 is TGTGCCAGCAGTCCACCGCGGCAGGGGTATGGCTACACCTTC. The chain recombines TRBV6-1 with TRBJ1-2, with D perhaps TRBD1 (6 bases). Trimming removed 5 bases at V and 5 bases at J, with 15 bases between. The CDR3 is 14 residues long. Germline CDR1 reads MNHNS; CDR2 reads SASEGT.

The chain uses TRBV9 and TRBJ1-3; 9 positions agree with TRBD1. Germline CDR1 SGDLS, CDR2 YYNGEE. CDR3 length equals 13 residues. With 3 bases clipped from V and 9 bases from J, the junction kept 4 bases outside the gene matches. The DNA for the CDR3 is TGTGCCAGCAGCGCCAGACAGGGGGGCACCATATATTTT. As protein: CASSARQGGTIYF.

CDR3: CATRLEGGPSYNEQFF. For the CDR3, the DNA is TGTGCCACTCGACTGGAAGGGGGACCCTCCTACAATGAGCAGTTCTTC. The genes are TRBV27 and TRBJ2-1, with D perhaps matching TRBD1 (6 bases). The CDR3 spans 16 residues. Trimming cost V 10 bases and J 0 bases, with 19 bases left between them. The germline V gene has CDR1 MNHEY and CDR2 SMNVEV (reference sequence).

The V call is TRBV11-3, the J call TRBJ2-5, with D possibly being TRBD1 (5 bases). This CDR3 has 14 amino acids. Germline CDR1 reads SGHNT; CDR2 reads YENEEA. Trimming took off 5 bases at V and 1 base at J, with 11 bases between the two ends. The CDR3 DNA reads TGTGCCAGCAGCAGAACACAGGTCCAAGAGACCCAGTACTTC. Translated, it gives CASSRTQVQETQYF.

The rearrangement links TRBV7-3 to TRBJ1-2; 8 positions match TRBD1. This CDR3 region has 17 residues. V lost 1 base to trimming and J lost 8 bases; unmatched junction nucleotides: 15. Germline CDR1 and CDR2: SGHTA and FQGTGA. CDR3 loop: CASSLNAGGASARGYTF. Here the CDR3 DNA reads TGTGCCAGCAGCTTAAATGCAGGGGGCGCGTCAGCCCGCGGCTACACCTTC.

This clone has more than one count but fewer than ten. V and J are TRBV6-1 and TRBJ1-4; D gene unclear. CDR1 is MNHNS, CDR2 SASEGT, per germline. This CDR3 has 12 amino acids. The V end was cut by 7 bases, the J end by 7 bases, with 10 bases between. The CDR3: CASTGFSEKLFF. The CDR3 DNA reads TGTGCCAGCACGGGTTTCAGTGAAAAACTGTTTTTT.

The CDR3: CASSFGGGETQYF. CDR3 nucleotides: TGTGCCAGCAGCTTCGGGGGAGGAGAGACCCAGTACTTC. J is TRBJ2-5 and V is TRBV7-3; weak D call: TRBD2 (6 bases). The V gene lost 3 bases and the J gene lost 4 bases, with 9 bases spanning the gap. Germline V gene sequence: CDR1 SGHTA, CDR2 FQGTGA. The CDR3 has 13 residues.

For the CDR3, the DNA is TGTGCCAGCAGCGTAGAGGGGGGAGGGGACCGTTCCCAAGCTTTCTTT. This encodes CASSVEGGGDRSQAFF. V and J are TRBV9 and TRBJ1-1, with D tentatively TRBD1 (6 bases). Germline assignment: CDR1 SGDLS and CDR2 YYNGEE. The CDR3 length is 16 residues. V was pared by 0 bases and J by 9 bases, with 21 bases between.

The chain combines TRBV2 with TRBJ2-1; 10 bases line up with TRBD2. This CDR3 has 16 residues. Germline V gene data show CDR1 as SNHLY and CDR2 as FYNNEI. After removal of 7 bases from V and 4 bases from J, the junction contained 10 bases not matched to a gene. The chain's CDR3 is CASKERGGPPYNEQFF. The CDR3 nucleotides are TGTGCCAGCAAGGAGCGGGGGGGACCGCCTTACAATGAGCAGTTCTTC.

The chain employs TRBV27 and TRBJ1-2; D uncertain. Trimming cost V 3 bases and J 0 bases, with 8 bases left between them. Germline V gene data show CDR1 as MNHEY and CDR2 as SMNVEV (reference sequence). The CDR3 has 14 amino acids. CDR3 DNA: TGTGCCAGCAGTTTCGCAGGTTCTAACTATGGCTACACCTTC. The encoded protein is CASSFAGSNYGYTF.

V usage is TRBV9 and J usage is TRBJ2-3; 14 nucleotides line up with TRBD2. The germline gives CDR1 SGDLS, CDR2 YYNGEE. With 1 base clipped from V and 0 bases from J, the junction kept 7 bases outside the gene matches. The CDR3 is made up of 19 amino acids. The CDR3 protein is CASSVRGLAGGPSTDTQYF. For the CDR3, the DNA is TGTGCCAGCAGCGTAAGAGGACTAGCGGGGGGCCCCAGCACAGATACGCAGTATTTT. The entire variable domain, with the rest obtained from reference TRBV9 and TRBJ2-3, is as follows: DSGVTQTPKHLITATGQRVTLRCSPRSGDLSVYWYQQSLDQGLQFLIQYYNGEERAKGNILERFSAQQFPDLHSELNLSSLELGDSALYFCASSVRGLAGGPSTDTQYFGPGTRLTVL.

The rearrangement links TRBV4-2 to TRBJ2-2; D unclear. Between the trimmed V and J ends, which lost 0 bases and 1 base, there was a span of 6 bases. Germline V gene data show CDR1 as LGHNA and CDR2 as YNFKEQ. The CDR3 length is 15 residues. The chain's CDR3 is CASSQDSVNTGELFF. Here the CDR3 DNA reads TGTGCCAGCAGCCAAGATTCGGTGAACACCGGGGAGCTGTTTTTT.

Comments on this clone: One end of the junction varies from germline; a read error may be responsible. J is TRBJ1-4 and V is TRBV7-9; 8 bases are a match to TRBD1. The CDR3 length is 13 residues. Germline V CDR1 and CDR2: SEHNR, FQNEAQ (reference sequence). The CDR3 spells CSSSLDRAPELFF. The CDR3 region has the DNA TGTTCCAGCAGCTTGGACAGGGCCCCTGAACTGTTTTTT.

CDR3 nucleotides: TGTGCCAGCAGCGACAGGGGGGGAGAAAAACTGTTTTTT. Its protein is CASSDRGGEKLFF. The rearrangement uses TRBV27 and TRBJ1-4; 9 nucleotides agree with TRBD1. The CDR3 has 13 residues. After removal of 6 bases from V and 8 bases from J, the junction contained 4 bases not matched to a gene. Per the germline V gene, CDR1 is MNHEY and CDR2 is SMNVEV (reference sequence).

This clone has just one count. The chain recombines TRBV5-1 with TRBJ2-3; TRBD1 aligns across 7 bases. The V segment lost 4 bases and the J segment 2 bases; nucleotides outside the gene matches: 4. The germline gives CDR1 SGHRS, CDR2 YFSETQ. The CDR3 length is 14 residues. CDR3 DNA sequence: TGCGCCAGCAGCCTCGGGACAGCCACAGATACGCAGTATTTT. Its translation: CASSLGTATDTQYF.

The CDR3 sequence is CASSLHLGQGGDTGELFF. Written as DNA, the CDR3 is TGTGCCAGCAGCCTACACCTCGGACAGGGCGGGGACACCGGGGAGCTGTTTTTT. V is TRBV28 and J is TRBJ2-2; 8 bases map to TRBD1. The germline gives CDR1 MDHEN, CDR2 SYDVKM. There are 18 residues in the CDR3. The V gene end was trimmed by 6 bases and the J gene end by 3 bases; junction bases not matched to a gene: 15. The full variable domain, rest sourced from reference TRBV28 and TRBJ2-2, is DVKVTQSSRYLVKRTGEKVFLECVQDMDHENMFWYRQDPGLGLRLIYFSYDVKMKEKGDIPEGYSVSREKKERFSLILESASTNQTSMYLCASSLHLGQGGDTGELFFGEGSRLTVL.

This chain uses TRBV20-1 with TRBJ2-3; D unresolved. Looked up from germline, CDR1 is DFQATT and CDR2 is SNEGSKA (reference sequence). Trimming stripped 4 bases from V and 4 bases from J, with 3 bases between. The CDR3 has 10 residues. CDR3 loop: CSAIADTQYF. The CDR3 DNA reads TGCAGTGCTATAGCAGATACGCAGTATTTT.

This clone was counted once. The genes are TRBV28 and TRBJ1-1; the match to TRBD1 covers 9 bases. J gave up 7 bases and V 6 bases, and 15 bases lay outside the gene matches. The CDR3 sequence is 16 residues long. CDR1 is MDHEN and CDR2 is SYDVKM in the germline V gene. The CDR3 region is CASRPGTGPPMLEAFF. In nucleotides, the CDR3 is TGTGCCAGCAGACCAGGGACAGGGCCGCCAATGCTTGAAGCTTTCTTT. Variable domain in full (rest from reference TRBV28 and TRBJ1-1): DVKVTQSSRYLVKRTGEKVFLECVQDMDHENMFWYRQDPGLGLRLIYFSYDVKMKEKGDIPEGYSVSREKKERFSLILESASTNQTSMYLCASRPGTGPPMLEAFFGQGTRLTVV.

The V call is TRBV28, the J call TRBJ1-2, with no clear D. The CDR3 has 13 residues. V was clipped by 3 bases and J by 4 bases, with 9 bases between them. The V gene's germline CDR1 is MDHEN and CDR2 SYDVKM. The CDR3 DNA reads TGTGCCAGCAGTTTGAGACAAGCCTATGGCTACACCTTC. It codes for CASSLRQAYGYTF.

The rearrangement joins TRBV6-1 to TRBJ2-3, with 16 bases matching TRBD2. With 2 bases clipped from V and 8 bases from J, the junction kept 4 bases outside the gene matches. Germline V lookup: CDR1 MNHNS, CDR2 SASEGT. This CDR3 region has 16 residues. CDR3 residues: CASSEPGLAGGTTQYF. In DNA form, the CDR3 reads TGTGCCAGCAGTGAACCGGGACTAGCGGGGGGGACTACGCAGTATTTT.

A few counts support this clone. This sequence joins TRBV29-1 and TRBJ2-5; 8 bases map to TRBD1. J lost 2 bases, V lost 5 bases, and 1 base had no gene match. CDR1 and CDR2 from the germline V gene are SQVTM and ANQGSEA. The CDR3 extends over 12 amino acids. Here the CDR3 DNA reads TGCAGCGTTAACAGGGGGCAAGAGACCCAGTACTTC. Amino acid sequence: CSVNRGQETQYF.

The DNA of the CDR3 is TGTGCCAGCAGTTACTCGAAGACACTCGGCGGGGATGAGCAGTTCTTC. This encodes CASSYSKTLGGDEQFF. The chain uses TRBV6-5 and TRBJ2-1; a possible D gene is TRBD2 (6 bases). This CDR3 region has 16 residues. V lost 0 bases to trimming and J lost 8 bases, with 17 bases between them. CDR1 and CDR2 (germline): MNHEY, SVGAGI.

The chain joins TRBV7-2 to TRBJ2-6; weak D call: TRBD1 (5 bases). The CDR3 covers 16 residues. Deletions cut 2 bases from V and 2 bases from J, with 10 bases between. Per the germline V gene, CDR1 is SGHTA and CDR2 is FQGNSA. In DNA form, the CDR3 reads TGTGCCAGCAGCTTATGGTCCAGGGCTGGGGCCAACGTCCTGACTTTC. As protein: CASSLWSRAGANVLTF.

This rearrangement joins TRBV18 to TRBJ1-2, with a weak D call TRBD1 (5 bases). CDR3 length: 12 amino acids. Germline CDR1 reads KGHSH; CDR2 reads LQKENI. V was clipped by 3 bases and J by 6 bases, with 8 bases between them. CDR3 region: CASSPGLHGYTF. CDR3 DNA: TGTGCCAGCTCACCGGGACTCCATGGCTACACCTTC.